The 2 T cell receptor beta chains below come from one sample, sequenced in a study of cytomegalovirus exposure and HLA in healthy donors. The PCR made use of 60 Vbeta and 13 Jbeta primers. This table comes from immunoSEQ multiplex PCR, and its TCRdb copy is limited to in-frame clones, with some not included. The table records over 45,000 clones, 81% of them present only once. Source material: PBMCs. These receptors all stem from a boy aged 5-17 years in good health and CMV-seropositive.

This clone has only a few counts. In nucleotides, the CDR3 is TGTGCTAGTGGTTTAGACAGTCCGGGCTACACCTTC. It is translated as CASGLDSPGYTF. The V call is TRBV12-5, the J call TRBJ1-2, with D maybe TRBD1 (5 bases). Trimming pared 3 bases from V and 8 bases from J, leaving 10 bases between. Germline CDR1 reads LGHNT; CDR2 reads FRNRAP. The CDR3 spans 12 residues.

The V call is TRBV5-1, the J call TRBJ2-5; D gene ambiguous. The CDR3 sequence is 13 residues long. Between the trimmed V and J ends, which lost 4 bases and 2 bases, there was a span of 9 bases. Per germline, CDR1 SGHRS and CDR2 YFSETQ. CDR3: CASSPTGQETQYF. CDR3 in DNA: TGCGCCAGCAGCCCCACGGGTCAAGAGACCCAGTACTTC.